This T cell receptor beta chain emerged from a study of glioma-infiltrating T cells. Findings of the study overall: Above-expected tissue-blood divergence occurred in all gliomas, most in low-grade ones. Tissue and blood shared very few CDR3 sequences.

A note on this clonotype: The antigen remains unidentified. At one boundary the junction diverges from the germline segment, which might be a read error.

CDR1 and CDR2 (germline): MNHGY, SVAAGI. There are 15 residues in the CDR3. Amplification of TCR alpha and beta CDR3 regions from RNA used iRepertoire nested multiplex PCR. TCRdb reprocessed the multiplex PCR reads via MiXCR and lists one record per CDR3 protein. Among 100,000 to 150,000 distinct CDR3 sequences listed, around a quarter were seen once. Sequencing used glioma tissue, nonneoplastic brain tissue, or PBMCs (not recorded which). The V gene is TRBV6-9, the J gene TRBJ2-3; D might be TRBD1 (6 bases). The receptor's source is a human donor with low-grade glioma or glioblastoma, undergoing nonglioma brain surgery, or in good health (not recorded which). For the CDR3, the DNA is TGTGACAGCAGTTCACAGGGCGCCAGCACAGATACGCAGTATTTT. It encodes CDSSSQGASTDTQYF.